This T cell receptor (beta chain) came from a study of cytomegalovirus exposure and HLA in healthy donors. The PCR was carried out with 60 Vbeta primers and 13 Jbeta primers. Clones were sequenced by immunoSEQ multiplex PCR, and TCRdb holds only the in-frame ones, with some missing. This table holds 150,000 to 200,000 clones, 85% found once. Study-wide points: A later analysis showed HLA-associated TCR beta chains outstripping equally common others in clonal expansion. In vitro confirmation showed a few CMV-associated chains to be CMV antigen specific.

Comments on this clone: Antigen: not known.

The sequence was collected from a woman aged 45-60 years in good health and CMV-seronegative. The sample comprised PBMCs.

The CDR3 loop is CASSLMGTAINYGYTF. As DNA, the CDR3 is TGTGCCAGCAGTTTAATGGGGACAGCAATTAACTATGGCTACACCTTC. The gene calls are TRBV27 and TRBJ1-2; 7 nucleotides line up with TRBD1. The CDR3 length is 16 residues. V gave up 2 bases and J gave up 1 base; unmatched junction bases: 7. The V gene's germline CDR1 is MNHEY and CDR2 SMNVEV (reference sequence).